A single sample gave rise to the 26 T cell receptor beta chains below, sequenced in a study of blood T cell repertoires in COVID-19 (dated by TCRdb to 2018 to 2021). The library was produced with the immunoSEQ multiplex PCR assay. Sourced from immuneACCESS, this table was stored by TCRdb with only in-frame sequences that have V and J called. A share of the clones is absent; for the studies checked, an unresolved V gene accounts for under half, and the remainder has no known explanation. The table for this sample lists 88,000 or so clones; around nine tenths of them were counted only once. Roughly 1.2% of the sample goes to the ten largest clones. The sequencing input was PBMCs or T cells enriched from blood (not recorded which). These receptors came from a woman in her fifties or sixties with acute COVID-19.

The chain links TRBV4-1 to TRBJ2-1; D perhaps matches TRBD2 (6 bases). Germline CDR1 and CDR2: MGHRA and YSYEKL. The CDR3 extends over 16 amino acids. The V end lost 4 bases, the J end lost 5 bases, and 18 bases lay between the germline ends. DNA for the CDR3: TGCGCCAGCAGCCCGAGATCGGGGGAGGTCCACAATGAGCAGTTCTTC. Protein product: CASSPRSGEVHNEQFF.

The chain couples TRBV19 to TRBJ2-1; D perhaps matches TRBD2 (7 bases). This CDR3 spans 16 amino acids. V was shortened by 3 bases and J by 4 bases, with 16 bases between the two germline ends. In germline, CDR1 is LNHDA, CDR2 SQIVND (reference sequence). In DNA form, the CDR3 reads TGTGCCAGTAGTATCCCGAGGGGGGGTGGATACAATGAGCAGTTCTTC. Protein product: CASSIPRGGGYNEQFF.

J is TRBJ2-5 and V is TRBV9; 9 bases are shared with TRBD2. The J segment lost 3 bases and the V segment lost 4 bases, leaving 4 bases of the junction unmatched. The CDR3 spans 14 residues. Germline-derived CDR1 and CDR2 are SGDLS and YYNGEE. CDR3 protein: CASSLGLAKETQYF. The CDR3 nucleotides read TGTGCCAGCAGCTTGGGACTAGCCAAAGAGACCCAGTACTTC.

The rearrangement joins TRBV29-1 to TRBJ1-1; D is perhaps TRBD1 (5 bases). With 4 bases removed from V and 0 bases from J, the gap between germline ends came to 9 bases. The germline gives CDR1 SQVTM, CDR2 ANQGSEA. CDR3 length equals 13 residues. CDR3 residues: CSVADSMNTEAFF. The CDR3 nucleotides are TGCAGCGTTGCCGACAGTATGAACACTGAAGCTTTCTTT.

This chain joins TRBV3-1 (or the pseudogene TRBV3-2) and TRBJ2-3, with D uncertain. The length of the CDR3 is 15 residues. Germline CDR1 reads LGHDT; CDR2 reads YNNKEL (reference sequence). V lost 0 bases to trimming and J lost 4 bases, with 11 bases between them. Here the CDR3 reads CASSQEGVWADTQYF. In DNA form, the CDR3 reads TGTGCCAGCAGCCAAGAAGGAGTGTGGGCAGATACGCAGTATTTT.

The chain carries TRBV19 and TRBJ1-6; 7 positions match TRBD1. Germline-derived CDR1 and CDR2 are LNHDA and SQIVND (reference sequence). CDR3 length: 15 residues. Trimming cost V 0 bases and J 7 bases; bases outside gene matches: 3. The CDR3 DNA is TGTGCCAGTAGTATAGATCGGGACAGCAATTCACCCCTCCACTTT. Translated, it gives CASSIDRDSNSPLHF.

This clone was observed a handful of times. This rearrangement joins TRBV2 to TRBJ1-6, with D perhaps TRBD1 (5 bases). CDR3 length: 13 amino acids. CDR1 and CDR2 (germline): SNHLY, FYNNEI. V was cut by 7 bases and J by 7 bases, with 11 bases left in between. The CDR3: CASISRENSPLHF. CDR3 in DNA: TGTGCCAGCATAAGCAGGGAAAATTCACCCCTCCACTTT.

The chain links TRBV12-5 to TRBJ1-3; 8 nucleotides align to TRBD1. The CDR3 is 16 amino acids. The germline V gene has CDR1 LGHNT and CDR2 FRNRAP. V gave up 8 bases and J gave up 0 bases; unmatched junction bases: 9. Written as DNA, the CDR3 is TGTGCTAGTTCTCCCGGACAGGGAAACTCTGGAAACACCATATATTTT. Translating gives CASSPGQGNSGNTIYF.

The J gene is TRBJ1-1, the V gene TRBV6-2 or TRBV6-3; the D is unclear. The CDR3 is made up of 13 amino acids. The V end lost 3 bases, the J end lost 0 bases, and 5 bases lay between the germline ends. Germline V gene lookup returns CDR1 MNHEY and CDR2 SVGEGT. As DNA, the CDR3 is TGTGCCAGCAGTTATGGCATGAACACTGAAGCTTTCTTT. This translates into CASSYGMNTEAFF.

The sample holds one count of this clone. The genes are TRBV7-8 and TRBJ2-3, with a possible D match to TRBD2 (6 bases). Trimming cost V 6 bases and J 3 bases, with 16 bases left between them. This CDR3 spans 15 amino acids. CDR1 SGHVS and CDR2 FQNEAQ come from the germline V gene. CDR3 protein: CASSPTRFGTDTQYF. The DNA of the CDR3 is TGTGCCAGCAGTCCGACTAGATTTGGGACAGATACGCAGTATTTT.

This chain links TRBV25-1 with TRBJ1-1, with 12 bases matching TRBD1. Germline CDR1 is MGHDK and CDR2 is SYGVNS. The CDR3 length is 16 residues. The V segment lost 3 bases and the J segment 4 bases; nucleotides outside the gene matches: 6. CDR3 loop: CASSDPGTGGLTEAFF. CDR3 bases: TGTGCCAGCAGTGACCCCGGGACAGGGGGCCTCACTGAAGCTTTCTTT.

The chain has TRBV2 and TRBJ1-4; D not certain. CDR1 SNHLY and CDR2 FYNNEI come from the germline V gene. The CDR3 is made up of 14 amino acids. Trimming took 4 bases from V and 4 from J, leaving 10 bases between them. The CDR3 sequence: CASSGNSFNEKLFF. The CDR3 coding sequence is TGTGCCAGCAGTGGTAACAGCTTTAATGAAAAACTGTTTTTT.

The chain has TRBV9 and TRBJ1-1, with D possibly being TRBD1 (6 bases). The CDR3 runs to 15 residues. CDR1 is SGDLS and CDR2 is YYNGEE in the germline V gene. Trimming cost V 0 bases and J 1 base, with 10 bases left between them. The CDR3 spells CASSVEVRGNTEAFF. Written as DNA, the CDR3 is TGTGCCAGCAGCGTAGAGGTCAGGGGGAACACTGAAGCTTTCTTT.

The chain has TRBV29-1 and TRBJ2-7; 8 bases are a match to TRBD2. The CDR3 sequence is 12 residues long. The ends lost 5 bases at V and 7 bases at J; junction bases unmatched: 7. Germline lookup yields CDR1 SQVTM and CDR2 ANQGSEA. CDR3 nucleotides: TGCAGCGTTTCCGGGGGGGGCGGTGAGCAGTACTTC. Its translation: CSVSGGGGEQYF.

The genes are TRBV19 and TRBJ1-5, with TRBD1 identical over 11 bases. V was pared by 5 bases and J by 6 bases, with 6 bases of the junction left unmatched. This CDR3 comprises 15 residues. Per the germline V gene, CDR1 is LNHDA and CDR2 is SQIVND (reference sequence). The CDR3 nucleotides read TGTGCCAGTAGTTCCGGGACAGGGGGAGGTCAGCCCCAGCATTTT. It specifies CASSSGTGGGQPQHF.

Here the CDR3 DNA reads TGTGCCAGCAGCTCCTGGACTAGCGGGGGACTAGGTACGCAGTATTTT. Translation gives CASSSWTSGGLGTQYF. The chain has TRBV11-2 and TRBJ2-3, with 13 bases fitting TRBD2. Trimming at V came to 4 bases and at J to 8 bases, leaving 9 bases not matched to a gene. Per the germline V gene, CDR1 is SGHAT and CDR2 is FQNNGV. CDR3 length: 16 amino acids.

The rearrangement links TRBV6-4 to TRBJ2-3, with D perhaps matching TRBD1 (6 bases). The CDR3 totals 15 residues. Germline CDR1 reads MRHNA; CDR2 reads SNTAGT. V dropped 6 bases and J dropped 4 bases, with 17 bases sitting between them. The chain's CDR3 is CASSEGGGAADTQYF. CDR3 in DNA: TGTGCCAGCAGCGAAGGGGGTGGGGCAGCAGATACGCAGTATTTT.

The V gene is TRBV19, the J gene TRBJ1-1, with D possibly being TRBD1 (6 bases). The V and J ends lost 5 bases and 3 bases respectively, with 19 bases between them. The CDR3 runs 16 residues. Germline CDR1 is LNHDA and CDR2 is SQIVND (reference sequence). CDR3 DNA: TGTGCCAGTAGTGTATCAACAGGGAGTTGGGACACTGAAGCTTTCTTT. Translating it yields CASSVSTGSWDTEAFF.

The chain links TRBV29-1 to TRBJ1-1, with 10 bases identical to TRBD1. The CDR3 runs 13 residues. Germline V CDR1 and CDR2: SQVTM, ANQGSEA. Unmatched junction bases numbered 5, after V lost 5 bases and J lost 5 bases. In nucleotides, the CDR3 is TGCAGCGTTTCCGGGACAGGGGAGACTGAAGCTTTCTTT. It specifies CSVSGTGETEAFF.

The rearrangement links TRBV27 to TRBJ2-7, with 7 positions matching TRBD1. Trimming removed 3 bases from V and 2 bases from J; junction bases left unmatched: 7. Germline CDR1 reads MNHEY; CDR2 reads SMNVEV (reference sequence). The CDR3 consists of 15 residues. The chain's CDR3 is CASSLATGIPYEQYF. In nucleotides, the CDR3 is TGTGCCAGCAGTTTGGCGACAGGGATACCCTACGAGCAGTACTTC.

The CDR3 coding sequence is TGTGCCAGCAGCCTCTTGCTTGGACTAGAGTACAATGAGCAGTTCTTC. Its protein is CASSLLLGLEYNEQFF. J is TRBJ2-1 and V is TRBV7-2, with 7 nucleotides matching TRBD2. V lost 5 bases to trimming and J lost 4 bases; unmatched junction nucleotides: 11. The germline CDR1 and CDR2 sequences are SGHTA and FQGNSA. This CDR3 comprises 16 residues.

DNA of the CDR3: TGTGCCAGTACCCCCGGGCTAGCGGGAGGGCAAGACACCGGGGAGCTGTTTTTT. Protein sequence: CASTPGLAGGQDTGELFF. This sequence joins TRBV19 and TRBJ2-2, with TRBD2 matching 12 bases. This CDR3 comprises 18 residues. Per germline, CDR1 LNHDA and CDR2 SQIVND (reference sequence). Trimming took 7 bases from V and 3 from J; bases not matched to a gene: 12.

This clone was detected a few times. The V call is TRBV4-3, the J call TRBJ2-7, with D perhaps TRBD2 (5 bases). Germline V gene data show CDR1 as LGHNA and CDR2 as YSLEER. CDR3 length: 15 amino acids. V was cut by 2 bases and J by 0 bases, with 11 bases left in between. The CDR3 DNA follows: TGCGCCAGCAGCCAACTCGCGGCGGGCTCCTACGAGCAGTACTTC. Translated, it gives CASSQLAAGSYEQYF.

This chain joins TRBV7-6 and TRBJ2-7, with 10 positions matching TRBD1. The V and J ends lost 4 bases and 5 bases, in that order; junction bases with no gene match: 2. The CDR3 length is 13 residues. Per the germline V gene, CDR1 is SGHVS and CDR2 is FNYEAQ. The CDR3 loop reads CASSSGTGDEQYF. The DNA of the CDR3 is TGTGCCAGCAGCTCCGGGACAGGGGACGAGCAGTACTTC.

V usage is TRBV5-1 and J usage is TRBJ1-4, with 7 nucleotides matching TRBD1. Germline trimming cut 2 bases from V and 7 bases from J; bases unmatched to any gene: 8. Per the germline V gene, CDR1 is SGHRS and CDR2 is YFSETQ. The CDR3 has 15 amino acids. In DNA form, the CDR3 reads TGCGCCAGCAGCTTCACCGGGACAGCCGGTGAAAAACTGTTTTTT. This codes for CASSFTGTAGEKLFF.

This clone was seen only once. The chain couples TRBV2 to TRBJ1-4; 8 nucleotides align to TRBD1. With V trimmed by 8 bases and J by 4 bases, 9 bases remained unmatched. Germline lookup yields CDR1 SNHLY and CDR2 FYNNEI. The CDR3 contains 15 residues. CDR3 residues: CASSSGQAINEKLFF. In nucleotides, the CDR3 is TGTGCCAGCTCCTCGGGACAGGCGATTAATGAAAAACTGTTTTTT.